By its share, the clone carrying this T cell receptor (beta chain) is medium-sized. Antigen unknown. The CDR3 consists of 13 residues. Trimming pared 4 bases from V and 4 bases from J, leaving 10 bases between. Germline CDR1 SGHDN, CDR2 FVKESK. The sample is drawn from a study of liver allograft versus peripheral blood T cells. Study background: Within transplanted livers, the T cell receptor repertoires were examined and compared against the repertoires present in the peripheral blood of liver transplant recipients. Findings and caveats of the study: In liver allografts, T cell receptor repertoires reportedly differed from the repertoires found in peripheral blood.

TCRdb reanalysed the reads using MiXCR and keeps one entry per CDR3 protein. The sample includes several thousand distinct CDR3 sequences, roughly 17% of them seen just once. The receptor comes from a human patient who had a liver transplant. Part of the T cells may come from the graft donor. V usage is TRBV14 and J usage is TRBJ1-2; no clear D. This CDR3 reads CASSPDVSYGYTF. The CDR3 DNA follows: TGTGCCAGCAGCCCGGACGTAAGCTATGGCTACACCTTC.